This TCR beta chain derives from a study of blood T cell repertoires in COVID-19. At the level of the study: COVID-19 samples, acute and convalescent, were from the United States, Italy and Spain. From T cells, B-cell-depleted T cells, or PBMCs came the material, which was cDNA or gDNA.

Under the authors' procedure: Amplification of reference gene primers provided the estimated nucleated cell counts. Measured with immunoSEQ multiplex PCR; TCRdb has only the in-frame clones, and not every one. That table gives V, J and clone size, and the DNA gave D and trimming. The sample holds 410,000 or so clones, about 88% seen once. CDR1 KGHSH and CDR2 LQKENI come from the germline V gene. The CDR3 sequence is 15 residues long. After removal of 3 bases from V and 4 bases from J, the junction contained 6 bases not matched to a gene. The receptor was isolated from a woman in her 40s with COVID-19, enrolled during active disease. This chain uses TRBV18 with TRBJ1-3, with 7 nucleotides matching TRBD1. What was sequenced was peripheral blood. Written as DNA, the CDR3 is TGTGCCAGCTCACCCGTACAGGGGAAAGGAAACACCATATATTTT. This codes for CASSPVQGKGNTIYF.